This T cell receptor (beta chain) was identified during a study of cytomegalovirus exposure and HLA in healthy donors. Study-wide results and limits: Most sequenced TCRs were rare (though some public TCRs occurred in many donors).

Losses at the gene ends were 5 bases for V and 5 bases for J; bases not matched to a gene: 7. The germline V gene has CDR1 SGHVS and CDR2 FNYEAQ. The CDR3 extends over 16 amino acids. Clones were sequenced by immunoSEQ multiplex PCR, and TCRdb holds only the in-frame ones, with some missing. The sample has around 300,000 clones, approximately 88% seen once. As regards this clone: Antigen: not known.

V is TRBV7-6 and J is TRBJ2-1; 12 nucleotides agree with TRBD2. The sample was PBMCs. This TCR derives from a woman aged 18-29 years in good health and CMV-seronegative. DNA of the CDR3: TGTGCCAGCAGCGCAGGACTAGCGGGGTTTCACAATGAGCAGTTCTTC. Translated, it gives CASSAGLAGFHNEQFF.